The clone carrying this TCR beta chain appeared many times. Its cognate antigen is unknown. Diagnosing involved the use of clinical symptoms, serum thyroxine and TRAb, thyroid ultrasound and orbital computed tomography. The data were obtained in a study of T cells in Graves' hyperthyroidism and ophthalmopathy. Study results and limitations: Appearing also in blood were most of the thyroid clonotypes expanded above 0.001.

The V and J ends lost 0 bases and 5 bases respectively, with 6 bases between them. This CDR3 has 12 amino acids. CDR1 and CDR2 (germline): SGHRS, YFSETQ. From RNA transcripts, TCR beta CDR3 regions were amplified. The TCR CDR3 was amplified in a first-round RT-PCR using the HTBI primer set. TCRdb re-derived calls from the multiplex PCR reads in MiXCR, one entry per CDR3 protein. This table has hundreds of thousands of distinct CDR3 sequences, approximately 15% appearing once. This chain joins TRBV5-1 and TRBJ2-7; D unresolved. This clonotype was obtained from a man aged 18 to 29 with Graves' ophthalmopathy. Sequenced input: blood. The CDR3, as DNA: TGCGCCAGCAGCTTGGATGGAGACGAGCAGTACTTC. Protein: CASSLDGDEQYF. The whole variable domain, remainder taken from reference TRBV5-1 and TRBJ2-7, is KAGVTQTPRYLIKTRGQQVTLSCSPISGHRSVSWYQQTPGQGLQFLFEYFSETQRNKGNFPGRFSGRQFSNSRSEMNVSTLELGDSALYLCASSLDGDEQYFGPGTRLTVT.